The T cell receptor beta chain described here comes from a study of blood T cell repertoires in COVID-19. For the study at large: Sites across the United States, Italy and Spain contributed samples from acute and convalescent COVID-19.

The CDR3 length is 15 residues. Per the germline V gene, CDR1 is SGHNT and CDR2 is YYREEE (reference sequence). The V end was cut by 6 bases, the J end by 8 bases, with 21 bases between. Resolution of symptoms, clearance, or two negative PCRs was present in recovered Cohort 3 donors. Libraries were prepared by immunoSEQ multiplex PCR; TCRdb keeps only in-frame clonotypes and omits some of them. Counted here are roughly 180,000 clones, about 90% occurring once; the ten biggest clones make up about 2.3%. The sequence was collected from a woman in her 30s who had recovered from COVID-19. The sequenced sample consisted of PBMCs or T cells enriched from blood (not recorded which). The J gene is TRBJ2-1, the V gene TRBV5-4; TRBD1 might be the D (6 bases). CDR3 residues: CASTPKQGLTDEQFF. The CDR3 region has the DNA TGTGCCAGCACCCCGAAACAGGGTCTAACGGATGAGCAGTTCTTC. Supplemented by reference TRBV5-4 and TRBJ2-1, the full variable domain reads ETGVTQSPTHLIKTRGQQVTLRCSSQSGHNTVSWYQQALGQGPQFIFQYYREEENGRGNFPPRFSGLQFPNYSSELNVNALELDDSALYLCASTPKQGLTDEQFFGPGTRLTVL.